A selection of T cell receptor beta chains follows, all from one sample in a study of T cells in Graves' hyperthyroidism and ophthalmopathy. Each CDR3 protein is one row after TCRdb ran MiXCR on the multiplex PCR reads. The table has 700,000 or so distinct CDR3 sequences, 16% seen once. Sequencing was carried out using blood. The receptors derive from a man between 18 and 35 years old with Graves' hyperthyroidism. The CDR3 runs from the conserved cysteine through the conserved F or W. The D gene is left open where the match is weak. Clone size is given for some rows only: seen once, a few or many times, or a class if the clone is expanded.

TRBV12-3/TRBV12-4,TRBJ1-1,-,-,TGTGCCAGCAGTCTCCGGGACGGGGCGTCTGCAGCTTTCTTT,CASSLRDGASAAFF
TRBV6-1,TRBJ2-3,many,-,TGTGCCAGCAGTTCCCTAGTCGGGAGCTATAGCACAGATACGCAGTATTTT,CASSSLVGSYSTDTQYF
TRBV19,TRBJ1-1,few,-,TGTGCCAGTAGCGAGGGTCTGCACACTGAAGCTTTCTTT,CASSEGLHTEAFF
TRBV2,TRBJ2-7,many,-,TGTGCCAGCAGTGAAGGGGGTGGCGAGCAGTACTTC,CASSEGGGEQYF
TRBV27,TRBJ2-4,many,TRBD2,TGTGCCAGCAGTTTGAAAGCGGGAAGGGGCATTCAGTACTTC,CASSLKAGRGIQYF
TRBV2,TRBJ1-4,few,-,TGTGCCAGCATGGACACAGCACCCGAAAAACTGTTTTTT,CASMDTAPEKLFF
TRBV9,TRBJ2-3,few,-,TGTGCCAGCAGCGCAGGGAGAGGGGGATTTACAGATACGCAGTATTTT,CASSAGRGGFTDTQYF
TRBV27,TRBJ1-1,few,TRBD1,TGTGCCAGCCAGGGGGCGACTGAAGCTTTCTTT,CASQGATEAFF
TRBV6-1,TRBJ1-2,many,TRBD1,TGTGCCAGCAGTCCGGCCGGACAGGTCCATGGCTACACCTTC,CASSPAGQVHGYTF
TRBV12-5,TRBJ2-5,-,-,TGTGCTAGTGGTTTGGGCAGTAAACGAGAGACCCAGTACTTC,CASGLGSKRETQYF